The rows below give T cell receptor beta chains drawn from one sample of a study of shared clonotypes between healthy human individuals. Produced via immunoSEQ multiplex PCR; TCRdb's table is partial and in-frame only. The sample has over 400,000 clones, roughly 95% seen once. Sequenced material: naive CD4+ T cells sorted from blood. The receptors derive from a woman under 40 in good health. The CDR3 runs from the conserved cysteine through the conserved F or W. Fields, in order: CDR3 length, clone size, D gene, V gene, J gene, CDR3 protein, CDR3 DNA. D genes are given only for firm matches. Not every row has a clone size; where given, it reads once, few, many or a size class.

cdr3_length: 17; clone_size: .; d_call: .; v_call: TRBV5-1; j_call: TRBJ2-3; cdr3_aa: CASSPLEGFSSTDTQYF; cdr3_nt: TGCGCCAGCTCCCCCCTTGAGGGCTTTTCTAGCACAGATACGCAGTATTTT
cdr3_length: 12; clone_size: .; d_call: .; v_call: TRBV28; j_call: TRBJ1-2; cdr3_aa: CASRDLYVGYTF; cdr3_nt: TGTGCCAGCAGAGATCTTTATGTTGGCTACACCTTC
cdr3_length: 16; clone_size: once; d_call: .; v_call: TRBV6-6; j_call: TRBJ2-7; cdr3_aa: CASSNIKHTGSYEQYF; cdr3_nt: TGTGCCAGCAGCAACATAAAACATACGGGATCCTACGAGCAGTACTTC
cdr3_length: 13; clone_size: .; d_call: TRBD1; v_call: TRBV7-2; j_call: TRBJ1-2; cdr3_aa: CASSFRQGRGYTF; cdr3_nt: TGTGCCAGCAGCTTTCGACAGGGCCGAGGCTACACCTTC
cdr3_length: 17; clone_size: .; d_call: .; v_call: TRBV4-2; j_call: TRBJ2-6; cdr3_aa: CASSRNTGSSGANVLTF; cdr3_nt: TGTGCCAGCAGCCGGAATACAGGGAGCTCTGGGGCCAACGTCCTGACTTTC
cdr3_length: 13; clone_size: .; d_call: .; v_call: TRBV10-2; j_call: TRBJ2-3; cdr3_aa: CASSESLSGTQYF; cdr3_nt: TGCGCCAGCAGTGAGTCGTTGTCGGGTACGCAGTATTTT
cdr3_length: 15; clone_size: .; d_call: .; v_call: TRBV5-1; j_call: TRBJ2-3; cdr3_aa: CASSPRLGSTDTQYF; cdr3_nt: TGCGCCAGCAGCCCCCGACTAGGATCCACAGATACGCAGTATTTT
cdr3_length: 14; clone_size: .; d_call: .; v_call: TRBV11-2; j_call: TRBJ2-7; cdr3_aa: CASSLARSSDEQYF; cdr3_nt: TGTGCCAGCAGCTTAGCGCGCAGTAGCGACGAGCAGTACTTC
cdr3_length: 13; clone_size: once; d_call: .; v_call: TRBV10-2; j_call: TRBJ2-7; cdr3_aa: CASLSGISYEQYF; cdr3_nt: TGCGCCAGCCTTTCCGGCATCTCCTACGAGCAGTACTTC
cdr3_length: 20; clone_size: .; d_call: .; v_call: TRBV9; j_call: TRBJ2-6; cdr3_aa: CASSAGIPGLIFSGANVLTF; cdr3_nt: TGTGCCAGCAGCGCCGGCATACCGGGACTTATTTTCTCTGGGGCCAACGTCCTGACTTTC
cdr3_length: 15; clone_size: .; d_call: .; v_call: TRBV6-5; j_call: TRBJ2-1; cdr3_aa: CASSYRESSYNEQFF; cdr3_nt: TGTGCCAGCAGTTACCGGGAGTCCTCCTACAATGAGCAGTTCTTC
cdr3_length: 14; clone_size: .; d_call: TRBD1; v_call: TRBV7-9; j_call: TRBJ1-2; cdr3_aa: CASSSSDRDGGYTF; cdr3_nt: TGTGCCAGCAGCTCGTCAGACAGGGATGGCGGCTACACCTTC
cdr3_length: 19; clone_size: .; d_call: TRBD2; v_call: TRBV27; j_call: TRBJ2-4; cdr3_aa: CASSPGLAGGGVAKNIQYF; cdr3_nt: TGTGCCAGCAGTCCGGGACTAGCGGGAGGGGGGGTAGCCAAAAACATTCAGTACTTC
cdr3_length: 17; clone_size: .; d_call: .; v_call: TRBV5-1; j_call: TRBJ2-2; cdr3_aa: CASSLVGGVSNTGELFF; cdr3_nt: TGCGCCAGCAGCTTGGTCGGGGGAGTGAGTAACACCGGGGAGCTGTTTTTT
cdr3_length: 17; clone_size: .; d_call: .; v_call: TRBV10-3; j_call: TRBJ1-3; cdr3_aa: CAISESHFDSSGNTIYF; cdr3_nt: TGTGCCATCAGTGAGTCGCATTTTGACAGCTCTGGAAACACCATATATTTT
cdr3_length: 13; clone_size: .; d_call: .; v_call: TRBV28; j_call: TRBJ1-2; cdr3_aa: CASIMGQSYGYTF; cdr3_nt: TGTGCCAGCATAATGGGACAAAGCTATGGCTACACCTTC
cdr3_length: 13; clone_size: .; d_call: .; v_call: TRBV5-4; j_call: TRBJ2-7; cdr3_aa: CASTRPGAAEQYF; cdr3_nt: TGTGCCAGCACCAGACCCGGGGCGGCCGAGCAGTACTTC
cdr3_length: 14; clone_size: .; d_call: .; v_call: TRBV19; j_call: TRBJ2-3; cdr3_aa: CASSIARFTDTQYF; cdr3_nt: TGTGCCAGTAGCATCGCCCGTTTCACAGATACGCAGTATTTT
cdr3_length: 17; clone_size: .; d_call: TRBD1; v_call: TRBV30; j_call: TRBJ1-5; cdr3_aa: CARYRDRGTYSNQPQHF; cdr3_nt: TGTGCCCGTTACCGGGACAGGGGCACATATAGCAATCAGCCCCAGCATTTT
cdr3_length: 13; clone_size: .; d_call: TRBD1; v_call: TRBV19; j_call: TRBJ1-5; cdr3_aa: CASSAQGTQPQHF; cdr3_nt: TGTGCCAGTAGTGCACAGGGGACCCAGCCCCAGCATTTT
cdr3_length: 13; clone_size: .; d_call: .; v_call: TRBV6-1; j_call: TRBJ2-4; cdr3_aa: CASSSNAKNIQYF; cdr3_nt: TGTGCCAGCAGTTCCAACGCCAAAAACATTCAGTACTTC
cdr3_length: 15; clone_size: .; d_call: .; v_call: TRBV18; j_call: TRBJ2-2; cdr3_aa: CASSPGRGDTGELFF; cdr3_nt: TGTGCCAGCTCACCAGGCCGCGGCGACACCGGGGAGCTGTTTTTT
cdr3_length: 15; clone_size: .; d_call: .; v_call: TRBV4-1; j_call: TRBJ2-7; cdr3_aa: CASSQGEAEVYEQYF; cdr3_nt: TGCGCCAGCAGCCAAGGGGAGGCAGAGGTCTACGAGCAGTACTTC
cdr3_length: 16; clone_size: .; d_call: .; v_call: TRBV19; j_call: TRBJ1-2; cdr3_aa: CASRAATPAAAGSYTF; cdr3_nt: TGTGCCAGTAGAGCCGCAACCCCGGCGGCCGCTGGTAGCTACACCTTC
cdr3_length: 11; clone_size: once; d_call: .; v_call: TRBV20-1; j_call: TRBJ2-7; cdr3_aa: CSAATRDEQYF; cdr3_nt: TGCAGTGCTGCTACCAGGGACGAGCAGTACTTC
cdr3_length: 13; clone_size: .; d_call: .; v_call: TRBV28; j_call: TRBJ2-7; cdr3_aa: CASRPANPYEQYF; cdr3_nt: TGTGCCAGCAGGCCCGCCAACCCCTACGAGCAGTACTTC
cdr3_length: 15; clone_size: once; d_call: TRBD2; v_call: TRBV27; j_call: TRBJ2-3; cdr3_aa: CASQGLAGGTDTQYF; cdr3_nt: TGTGCCAGCCAGGGACTAGCGGGAGGAACAGATACGCAGTATTTT
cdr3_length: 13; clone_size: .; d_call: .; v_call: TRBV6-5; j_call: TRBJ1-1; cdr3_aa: CASSGPSYTEAFF; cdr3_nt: TGTGCCAGCAGCGGTCCCAGCTACACTGAAGCTTTCTTT
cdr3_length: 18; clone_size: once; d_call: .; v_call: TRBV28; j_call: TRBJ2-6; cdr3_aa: CASSLFNRRNSGANVLTF; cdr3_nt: TGTGCCAGCAGTTTGTTCAATCGCCGAAACTCTGGGGCCAACGTCCTGACTTTC
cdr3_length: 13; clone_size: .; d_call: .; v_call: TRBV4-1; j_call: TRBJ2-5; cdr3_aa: CASSQWRRETQYF; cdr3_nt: TGCGCCAGCAGCCAATGGAGGCGGGAGACCCAGTACTTC
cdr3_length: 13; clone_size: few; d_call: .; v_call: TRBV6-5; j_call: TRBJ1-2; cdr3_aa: CASSYLRNYGYTF; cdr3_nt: TGTGCCAGCAGTTACCTCCGAAACTATGGCTACACCTTC
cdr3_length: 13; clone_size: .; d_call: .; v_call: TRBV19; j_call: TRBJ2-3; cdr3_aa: CASSIPSTDTQYF; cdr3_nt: TGTGCCAGTAGTATACCTAGCACAGATACGCAGTATTTT
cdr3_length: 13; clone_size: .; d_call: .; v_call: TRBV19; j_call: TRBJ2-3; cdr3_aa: CASTMTGADTQYF; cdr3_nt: TGTGCCAGTACCATGACAGGAGCAGATACGCAGTATTTT
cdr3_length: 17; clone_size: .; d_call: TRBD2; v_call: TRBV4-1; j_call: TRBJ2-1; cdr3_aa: CASSQPSGRAGNNEQFF; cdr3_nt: TGCGCCAGCAGCCAACCCAGCGGGAGGGCCGGAAACAATGAGCAGTTCTTC
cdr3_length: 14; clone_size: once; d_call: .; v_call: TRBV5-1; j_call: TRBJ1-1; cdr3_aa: CAKPDGVRNTEAFF; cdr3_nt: TGCGCCAAACCCGACGGGGTCCGGAACACTGAAGCTTTCTTT
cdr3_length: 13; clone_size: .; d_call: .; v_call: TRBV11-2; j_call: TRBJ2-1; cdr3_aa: CASSFQTRNEQFF; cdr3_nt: TGTGCCAGCAGCTTTCAAACTAGAAATGAGCAGTTCTTC
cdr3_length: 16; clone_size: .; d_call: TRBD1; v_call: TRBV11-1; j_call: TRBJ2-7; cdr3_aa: CASSLAIGGQAYEQYF; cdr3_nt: TGTGCCAGCAGCTTAGCGATCGGAGGACAGGCCTACGAGCAGTACTTC
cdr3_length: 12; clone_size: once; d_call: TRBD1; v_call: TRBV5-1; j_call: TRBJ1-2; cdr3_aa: CASSIQGYGYTF; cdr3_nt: TGCGCCAGCAGCATACAGGGGTATGGCTACACCTTC
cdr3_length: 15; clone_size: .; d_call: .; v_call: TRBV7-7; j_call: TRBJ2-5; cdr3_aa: CASSPDRTTQETQYF; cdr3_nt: TGTGCCAGCAGCCCGGACCGAACGACTCAAGAGACCCAGTACTTC
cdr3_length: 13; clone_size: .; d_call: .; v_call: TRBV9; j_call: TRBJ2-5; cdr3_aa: CASSNQLQETQYF; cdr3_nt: TGTGCCAGCAGCAATCAGCTCCAAGAGACCCAGTACTTC
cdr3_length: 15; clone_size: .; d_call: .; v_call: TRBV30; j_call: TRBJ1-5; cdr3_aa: CAWSVPHYSNQPQHF; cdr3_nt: TGTGCCTGGAGTGTACCACATTATAGCAATCAGCCCCAGCATTTT
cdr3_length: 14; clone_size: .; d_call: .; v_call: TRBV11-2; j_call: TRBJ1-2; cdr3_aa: CASNKGGTTYGYTF; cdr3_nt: TGTGCCAGCAACAAGGGAGGGACGACCTATGGCTACACCTTC